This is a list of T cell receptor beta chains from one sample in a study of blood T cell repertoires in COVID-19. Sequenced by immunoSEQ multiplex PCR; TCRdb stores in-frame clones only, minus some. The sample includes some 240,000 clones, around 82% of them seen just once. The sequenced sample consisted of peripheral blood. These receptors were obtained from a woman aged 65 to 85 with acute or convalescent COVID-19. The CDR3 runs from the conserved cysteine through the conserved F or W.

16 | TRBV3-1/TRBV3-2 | CASSRGVGVSGNTIYF
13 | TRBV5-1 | CASRTGSYNEQFF
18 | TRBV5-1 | CASSLLTSGGARLETQYF
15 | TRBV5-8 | CASSPGGAGANVLTF
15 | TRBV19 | CASSTEEGRGSPLHF
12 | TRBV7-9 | CASSYGGETQYF
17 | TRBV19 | CASKLGLAGGFGGELFF
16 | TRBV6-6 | CASRPGQGAPGEKLFF
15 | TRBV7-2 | CASSLTGTDIYEQYF
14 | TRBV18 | CASRGTTNTDTQYF
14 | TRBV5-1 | CASSLREGGQTQYF
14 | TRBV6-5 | CAITTGTVEYEQYF
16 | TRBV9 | CASSSSGGASTGELFF
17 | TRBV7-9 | CASSLAGGKGGYNEQFF
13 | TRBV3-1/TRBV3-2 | CASSLSVTGEQYF
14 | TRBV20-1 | CSASGGGAMDTQYF
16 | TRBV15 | CATSSPRWGEQETQYF
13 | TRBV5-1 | CASSLDLTYEQYF
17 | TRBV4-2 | CASSQVGLRGNAGELFF
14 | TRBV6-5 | CASSYSGGNYGYTF
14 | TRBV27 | CASSPIPRGHEQYF
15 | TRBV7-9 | CASRHPLLGGGELFF
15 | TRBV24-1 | CARRGIIDSNQPQHF
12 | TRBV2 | CASSESGEQQYF
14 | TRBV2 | CASSPTVVNTEAFF
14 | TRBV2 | CASSERGSGSPLHF
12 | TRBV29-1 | CSAPSGQGGYTF
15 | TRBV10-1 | CASSDGGLYTDTQYF
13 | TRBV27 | CASSFLPGTEAFF
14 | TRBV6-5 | CASIWDLGNNEQFF
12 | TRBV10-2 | CASSDRNSPLHF
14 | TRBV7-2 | CASSLEQGNTEAFF
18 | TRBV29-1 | CSVGGIRAIGGGQETQYF
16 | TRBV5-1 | CASSLEWTGAQETQYF
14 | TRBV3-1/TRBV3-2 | CASSRRRGSDTQYF
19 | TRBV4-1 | CASSQAVTGLASGANVLTF
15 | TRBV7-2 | CASSWEGSATGELFF
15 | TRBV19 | CASTRLAGRSDEQFF
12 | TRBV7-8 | CASSFSTEKLFF
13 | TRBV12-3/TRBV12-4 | CASIGVQRETQYF
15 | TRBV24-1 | CATSTAGLGVHEQFF
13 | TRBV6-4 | CASSDGPTDTQYF
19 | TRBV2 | CASSGGDRGFRPGANVLTF
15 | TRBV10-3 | CAISVRGSPTGELFF
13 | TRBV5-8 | CASSFDRSRELFF
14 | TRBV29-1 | CSVVWQSSYNEQFF
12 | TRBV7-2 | CASSSQVSEQYF
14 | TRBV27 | CASRLSGVADTQYF
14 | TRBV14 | CASSQAGVGSPLHF
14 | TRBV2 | CASSPDRINTEAFF
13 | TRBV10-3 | CAISGDRGNEQFF
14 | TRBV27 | CASRRQSYQETQYF
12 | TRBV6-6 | CASSPGPYEQYF